One and the same sample provided the 27 T cell receptor beta chains below, sequenced in a study of T cell responses to AZD1222 COVID-19 vaccine. The method was immunoSEQ multiplex PCR; TCRdb's version includes in-frame clones alone and lacks a portion of them. The data contain 100,000 to 140,000 clones, around 92% of them singletons. Sequencing used peripheral blood, obtained on day 0 of AZD1222 vaccination. These receptors all come from an adult in good health.

This clone has a handful of counts. The genes are TRBV21-1 and TRBJ1-3; TRBD1, the table's D call, lacks a check against the DNA. TRBV21-1 is recorded as a pseudogene. The CDR3 runs 16 residues. DNA for the CDR3: TGTGCCAGCAGCAAGCCGGGACAGGGTACTGGAAACACCATATATTTT. Amino acid sequence: CASSKPGQGTGNTIYF.

This clone came up a few times. CDR3 protein: CASSLDPSGMPHGYTF. For the CDR3, the DNA is TGTGCCAGCAGCTTAGATCCGTCAGGGATGCCGCATGGCTACACCTTC. The chain joins TRBV11-3 to TRBJ1-2; a weak D match, TRBD1 (5 bases). Germline V CDR1 and CDR2: SGHNT, YENEEA. Deletions cut 0 bases from V and 6 bases from J, with 17 bases between. The CDR3 loop spans 16 amino acids.

J is TRBJ1-5 and V is TRBV20-1; no firm D call. Germline CDR1 is DFQATT and CDR2 is SNEGSKA (reference sequence). Trimming shortened V by 3 bases and J by 4 bases, and 10 bases separated the two germline ends. CDR3 length: 13 residues. The CDR3 coding sequence is TGCAGTGCTAGTCGCGGATCTAATCAGCCCCAGCATTTT. The encoded protein is CSASRGSNQPQHF.

This chain uses TRBV4-2 with TRBJ2-3; 10 positions match TRBD1. The CDR3 loop spans 16 amino acids. The trim removed 3 bases at V and 5 bases at J, leaving 8 bases unmatched. Germline CDR1 LGHNA, CDR2 YNFKEQ. CDR3 sequence reads: CASSQKRQGAIDTQYF. The DNA of the CDR3 is TGTGCCAGCAGCCAGAAGAGACAGGGGGCAATAGATACGCAGTATTTT.

The rearrangement uses TRBV4-3 and TRBJ2-5; D is unresolved. The CDR3 consists of 13 residues. V was pared by 4 bases and J by 5 bases, with 11 bases between. Germline values: CDR1 LGHNA, CDR2 YSLEER. The CDR3 spells CASSRSLPETQYF. CDR3 bases: TGCGCCAGCAGCCGTAGCCTCCCGGAGACCCAGTACTTC.

The rearrangement links TRBV19 to TRBJ1-3; D is undetermined. Germline V CDR1 and CDR2: LNHDA, SQIVND (reference sequence). The CDR3 runs 15 residues. Trimming shortened V by 9 bases and J by 3 bases, and 18 bases separated the two germline ends. CDR3 nucleotide sequence: TGTGCCAGCTCCCCGGGCCTGGGTGGTGGAAACACCATATATTTT. Its protein product is CASSPGLGGGNTIYF.

The V call is TRBV5-1, the J call TRBJ1-4; D might be TRBD1 (6 bases). Germline lookup yields CDR1 SGHRS and CDR2 YFSETQ. The CDR3 runs 15 residues. V was clipped by 0 bases and J by 6 bases, with 12 bases between them. CDR3 protein: CASSLGTGRDEKLFF. Written as DNA, the CDR3 is TGCGCCAGCAGCTTGGGTACAGGGAGGGATGAAAAACTGTTTTTT.

This chain connects TRBV5-5 to TRBJ1-5; a possible D gene is TRBD1 (6 bases). Germline V CDR1 and CDR2: SGHKS, YYEKEE (reference sequence). The CDR3 runs 16 residues. The V gene lost 2 bases and the J gene lost 0 bases, with 12 bases spanning the gap. The CDR3 is CASSFAGGYSNQPQHF. The CDR3 region has the DNA TGTGCCAGCAGCTTCGCGGGGGGCTATAGCAATCAGCCCCAGCATTTT.

The chain is built from TRBV28 and TRBJ1-3; a possible D gene is TRBD1 (6 bases). V lost 5 bases, J lost 5 bases, and 10 bases lay in between. The CDR3 is 13 residues long. The V gene's germline CDR1 is MDHEN and CDR2 SYDVKM. The CDR3 sequence is CASSKQGRNTIYF. In nucleotides, the CDR3 is TGTGCCAGCAGTAAACAGGGAAGAAACACCATATATTTT.

The gene calls are TRBV14 and TRBJ1-1; no reliable D call. The germline V gene has CDR1 SGHDN and CDR2 FVKESK. The ends were cut back, 4 bases at V and 1 base at J, with 7 bases in the middle. The length of the CDR3 is 13 residues. This CDR3 is CASSRRENTEAFF. The DNA of the CDR3 is TGTGCCAGCAGCCGCCGCGAGAACACTGAAGCTTTCTTT.

This chain connects TRBV11-3 to TRBJ2-2, with D maybe TRBD2 (6 bases). This CDR3 is built from 15 residues. CDR1 is SGHNT and CDR2 is YENEEA in the germline V gene. Trimming took off 6 bases at V and 7 bases at J, with 18 bases between the two ends. The chain's CDR3 is CASRLNTGGIGELFF. CDR3 coding DNA: TGTGCCAGCAGGTTAAATACCGGAGGGATCGGGGAGCTGTTTTTT.

This chain uses TRBV10-3 with TRBJ2-1; 13 bases align to TRBD2. CDR3 length: 16 amino acids. The germline V gene has CDR1 ENHRY and CDR2 SYGVKD. V was clipped by 5 bases and J by 4 bases; unmatched bases: 5. CDR3 DNA sequence: TGTGCCATCAGTCCCGGGACTAGCGGGGCTTACAATGAGCAGTTCTTC. Its translation is CAISPGTSGAYNEQFF.

The rearrangement uses TRBV2 and TRBJ2-3; D not certain. Germline assignment: CDR1 SNHLY and CDR2 FYNNEI. Trimming cost V 6 bases and J 15 bases, with 7 bases left between them. The CDR3 totals 8 residues. CDR3 bases: TGTGCCAGCAGCGGTTCCTATTTT. Protein product: CASSGSYF.

This chain links TRBV15 with TRBJ1-5; weak D call: TRBD1 (6 bases). In germline, CDR1 is LNHNV, CDR2 YYDKDF (reference sequence). The CDR3 is 17 residues long. The V end lost 4 bases, the J end lost 1 base, and 17 bases lay between the germline ends. For the CDR3, the DNA is TGTGCCACCAGCATAGGGAGGGGGGGTCGGAGCAATCAGCCCCAGCATTTT. Amino acid sequence: CATSIGRGGRSNQPQHF.

The gene calls are TRBV28 and TRBJ2-3; a possible D gene is TRBD2 (6 bases). There are 15 residues in the CDR3. CDR1 and CDR2 from the germline V gene are MDHEN and SYDVKM. V was clipped by 7 bases and J by 0 bases, with 14 bases between them. The CDR3 region is CASTKWAGSTDTQYF. The DNA for the CDR3 is TGTGCCAGCACCAAATGGGCGGGAAGCACAGATACGCAGTATTTT.

CDR3 protein: CASNFPPLAAFYEQYF. For the CDR3, the DNA is TGTGCCAGCAACTTCCCCCCTCTAGCGGCCTTCTACGAGCAGTACTTC. J is TRBJ2-7 and V is TRBV7-3; 7 nucleotides match TRBD2. There are 16 residues in the CDR3. The V and J ends lost 7 bases and 3 bases, in that order; junction bases with no gene match: 15. In germline, CDR1 is SGHTA, CDR2 FQGTGA.

A remark on this clone: The identical CDR3 is also encoded by other nucleotide sequences in the sample. This sequence joins TRBV29-1 and TRBJ2-3; D might be TRBD2 (5 bases). Germline CDR1 reads SQVTM; CDR2 reads ANQGSEA. V was cut by 4 bases and J by 0 bases, with 11 bases left in between. The CDR3 contains 14 residues. The CDR3 sequence is CSVGVGGSTDTQYF. CDR3 in DNA: TGCAGCGTTGGGGTTGGCGGGAGCACAGATACGCAGTATTTT.

The chain couples TRBV7-9 to TRBJ1-5; D is unresolved. V lost 5 bases and J lost 4, with 12 bases in between. Germline CDR1 reads SEHNR; CDR2 reads FQNEAQ (reference sequence). The CDR3 totals 14 residues. CDR3 coding DNA: TGTGCCAGCAGCCAAGAAGGGAGAAATCAGCCCCAGCATTTT. It encodes CASSQEGRNQPQHF.

V usage is TRBV18 and J usage is TRBJ1-5; D unresolved. The V gene lost 11 bases and the J gene lost 4 bases, with 15 bases spanning the gap. Germline values: CDR1 KGHSH, CDR2 LQKENI. The CDR3 is 13 residues long. The CDR3 protein is CASCSTSNQPQHF. CDR3 DNA sequence: TGTGCCTCCTGTTCGACAAGTAATCAGCCCCAGCATTTT. Together with reference TRBV18 and TRBJ1-5, the CDR3 gives the full variable domain: NAGVMQNPRHLVRRRGQEARLRCSPMKGHSHVYWYRQLPEEGLKFMVYLQKENIIDESGMPKERFSAEFPKEGPSILRIQQVVRGDSAAYFCASCSTSNQPQHFGDGTRLSIL.

The CDR3 sequence is CAISPTGNEKLFF. The CDR3 DNA sequence: TGTGCCATCAGCCCGACAGGGAATGAAAAACTGTTTTTT. This chain joins TRBV10-3 and TRBJ1-4; 7 nucleotides match TRBD1. With 6 bases clipped from V and 5 bases from J, the junction kept 3 bases outside the gene matches. The CDR3 has 13 residues. Germline CDR1 and CDR2: ENHRY and SYGVKD.

J is TRBJ2-3 and V is TRBV19; 7 nucleotides agree with TRBD2. Germline V gene data show CDR1 as LNHDA and CDR2 as SQIVND (reference sequence). The CDR3 has 14 amino acids. The ends lost 8 bases at V and 2 bases at J; junction bases unmatched: 7. The CDR3 DNA reads as TGTGCCAGTCGACTGGGGACTAACACAGATACGCAGTATTTT. Its translation: CASRLGTNTDTQYF.

The chain combines TRBV28 with TRBJ2-7; TRBD1 agrees at 7 bases. The germline V gene has CDR1 MDHEN and CDR2 SYDVKM. The trim removed 7 bases at V and 1 base at J, leaving 10 bases unmatched. The CDR3 spans 15 residues. Here the CDR3 DNA reads TGTGCCAGCATCACTCGAGGCAGGGGGTCCTACGAGCAGTACTTC. Its protein is CASITRGRGSYEQYF. The full variable domain, its missing parts supplied by reference TRBV28 and TRBJ2-7, is DVKVTQSSRYLVKRTGEKVFLECVQDMDHENMFWYRQDPGLGLRLIYFSYDVKMKEKGDIPEGYSVSREKKERFSLILESASTNQTSMYLCASITRGRGSYEQYFGPGTRLTVT.

The chain carries TRBV7-2 and TRBJ1-5; tentative D call: TRBD1 (6 bases). CDR3 length: 15 residues. Trimming pared 5 bases from V and 1 base from J, leaving 12 bases between. Germline lookup yields CDR1 SGHTA and CDR2 FQGNSA. The CDR3 spells CASSLPGQSNQPQHF. In DNA, the CDR3 is TGTGCCAGCAGCCTTCCGGGACAAAGCAATCAGCCCCAGCATTTT.

The rearrangement links TRBV19 to TRBJ2-7; D is uncertain. V lost 4 bases to trimming and J lost 9 bases, with 16 bases between them. The CDR3 is 13 amino acids. Looked up from germline, CDR1 is LNHDA and CDR2 is SQIVND (reference sequence). The CDR3 loop is CASSTPGSARQYF. As DNA, the CDR3 is TGTGCCAGTAGTACCCCTGGTTCAGCGAGGCAGTACTTC.

The chain carries TRBV5-1 and TRBJ2-3, with 8 bases aligning to TRBD2. The V gene's germline CDR1 is SGHRS and CDR2 YFSETQ. The length of the CDR3 is 16 residues. With V trimmed by 4 bases and J by 1 base, 8 bases remained unmatched. The CDR3 nucleotides read TGCGCCAGCAGCGCGGGAGGCGCGCTGGGCACAGATACGCAGTATTTT. As protein: CASSAGGALGTDTQYF.

This clone was detected a few times. V and J are TRBV5-1 and TRBJ2-7; 7 positions match TRBD2. The length of the CDR3 is 15 residues. After removal of 0 bases from V and 4 bases from J, the junction contained 7 bases not matched to a gene. The germline V gene has CDR1 SGHRS and CDR2 YFSETQ. CDR3: CASSLGLAVRYEQYF. In nucleotides, the CDR3 is TGCGCCAGCAGCTTGGGTCTAGCGGTCCGATACGAGCAGTACTTC.

The rearrangement uses TRBV3-1 (or the pseudogene TRBV3-2) and TRBJ1-1; D remains ambiguous. Trimming stripped 4 bases from V and 9 bases from J, with 15 bases between. This CDR3 has 13 amino acids. Germline-derived CDR1 and CDR2 are LGHDT and YNNKEL (reference sequence). CDR3 DNA: TGTGCCAGCAGCCGAGAGGGCAGATACAAAGCTTTCTTT. Its protein product is CASSREGRYKAFF.